In its sample, the clone carrying this T cell receptor beta chain was seen a few times. The antigen remains undetermined. These data belong to a study of T cells in Graves' hyperthyroidism and ophthalmopathy. Turning to the study itself: Peripheral blood samples were taken at initial diagnosis, prior to any treatment. Study outcomes and limitations: Expanded thyroid clonotypes (above 0.001) were mostly also found in blood.

RNA transcripts were the template for amplifying TCR beta CDR3 regions. Carried out on the TCR CDR3, a first-round RT-PCR used the HTBI primer set. One entry per CDR3 protein, called by TCRdb with MiXCR from the multiplex PCR reads. The table shows 540,000 or so distinct CDR3 sequences, with approximately 14% occurring only once. The trim removed 1 base at V and 8 bases at J, leaving 7 bases unmatched. The CDR3 extends over 14 amino acids. Germline V CDR1 and CDR2: MNHNS, SASEGT. Diagnoses rested on clinical symptoms, serum thyroxine and TRAb, thyroid ultrasound and orbital computed tomography. Material for sequencing was blood. The rearrangement joins TRBV6-1 to TRBJ1-2; 7 bases line up with TRBD1. This TCR was sampled from a woman in her twenties or thirties with Graves' hyperthyroidism. The CDR3 protein is CASSEGGGAGGYTF. CDR3 nucleotide sequence: TGTGCCAGCAGTGAAGGAGGGGGCGCGGGAGGCTACACCTTC.